Listed below are T cell receptor beta chains from one sample, sequenced in a study of a mutant IDH1 vaccine in newly diagnosed glioma. Using immunoSEQ multiplex PCR, the repertoire was profiled, and TCRdb retains in-frame clones only, with some absent. The sample has roughly 25,000 clones; 93% are singletons. Sequences were derived from PBMCs, sampled from a glioma patient treated with radiotherapy, temozolomide or both. Receptors originate from a man in his forties with glioma. Each CDR3 is given with its conserved first and last residue. A D gene is named only where the DNA matches it firmly. Clone size is shown for a subset of rows, as once, few, many or a class of expanded clone.

TRBV4-2	-	TRBJ2-7	-	CASSQGLAYEQYF	TGTGCCAGCAGCCAAGGACTAGCCTACGAGCAGTACTTC
TRBV6-6	-	TRBJ1-2	-	CAHWGGYGYTF	TGTGCCCACTGGGGCGGCTATGGCTACACCTTC
TRBV27	-	TRBJ2-7	-	CASRVHDSSYEQYF	TGTGCCAGCAGGGTCCACGACAGCTCCTACGAGCAGTACTTC
TRBV11-2	-	TRBJ2-4	once	CASSLVGQMLLAKNIQYF	TGTGCCAGCAGCTTAGTCGGGCAGATGTTATTAGCCAAAAACATTCAGTACTTC
TRBV7-8	-	TRBJ2-7	-	CASSLGTVLSSYEQYF	TGTGCCAGCAGCTTAGGGACAGTTCTAAGCTCCTACGAGCAGTACTTC
TRBV15	-	TRBJ2-3	-	CATSRNKPGLKGDTQYF	TGTGCCACCAGCAGAAACAAACCGGGACTCAAAGGAGATACGCAGTATTTT
TRBV11-2	-	TRBJ2-7	-	CASSSSRGWDHEQYF	TGTGCCAGCAGCTCTAGTCGGGGTTGGGACCACGAGCAGTACTTC
TRBV6-1	-	TRBJ2-3	-	CASSAEGASSTDTQYF	TGTGCCAGCAGTGCGGAGGGGGCCTCTAGCACAGATACGCAGTATTTT
TRBV9	-	TRBJ1-1	-	CASSVFQGTEAFF	TGTGCCAGCAGCGTGTTCCAGGGCACTGAAGCTTTCTTT
TRBV5-1	TRBD2	TRBJ2-1	-	CASSWLGTSGGREYNEQFF	TGCGCCAGCAGCTGGCTCGGGACTAGCGGGGGGCGGGAATACAATGAGCAGTTCTTC
TRBV4-1	-	TRBJ2-4	-	CASSQEETWHIQYF	TGCGCCAGCAGCCAAGAAGAGACCTGGCACATTCAGTACTTC
TRBV6-1	TRBD1	TRBJ1-1	-	CASSEQGGNTEAFF	TGTGCCAGCAGTGAACAGGGGGGGAACACTGAAGCTTTCTTT
TRBV6-5	TRBD2	TRBJ2-5	-	CASSTSGETQYF	TGTGCCAGCAGCACTAGCGGAGAGACCCAGTACTTC
TRBV10-2	TRBD1	TRBJ1-5	-	CASRDTGVSNQPQHF	TGCGCCAGCAGGGATACAGGGGTTAGCAATCAGCCCCAGCATTTT
TRBV5-6	-	TRBJ2-3	few	CASSLAVTDTQYF	TGTGCCAGCAGCTTGGCTGTCACAGATACGCAGTATTTT
TRBV7-6	-	TRBJ2-5	-	CASSPVEKETQYF	TGTGCCAGCAGCCCGGTGGAAAAAGAGACCCAGTACTTC
TRBV7-9	-	TRBJ1-2	-	CASSALDASTF	TGTGCCAGCAGTGCCCTGGATGCGTCCACCTTC
TRBV19	-	TRBJ1-2	-	CATTTSSRYGYTF	TGTGCCACTACCACATCTTCTCGCTATGGCTACACCTTC
TRBV10-3	TRBD2	TRBJ2-1	few	CAISVRPSGGASDEQFF	TGTGCCATCAGTGTGCGGCCTAGCGGGGGGGCAAGCGATGAGCAGTTCTTC
TRBV2	TRBD2	TRBJ2-1	-	CAADGGTSGSSSYNEQFF	TGTGCCGCTGACGGAGGGACTAGCGGTTCGAGCTCCTACAATGAGCAGTTCTTC
TRBV2	TRBD1	TRBJ1-2	-	CARTGERGYTF	TGTGCCAGGACAGGGGAGCGTGGCTACACCTTC
TRBV7-9	-	TRBJ2-7	-	CASSTPADEQYF	TGTGCCAGCAGCACCCCTGCGGACGAGCAGTACTTC
TRBV19	-	TRBJ2-7	-	CASRKKLGYEQYF	TGTGCCAGTAGGAAAAAGCTTGGCTACGAGCAGTACTTC
TRBV7-9	TRBD1	TRBJ2-7	few	CASSYTGGGYEQYF	TGTGCCAGCAGCTATACAGGGGGCGGTTACGAGCAGTACTTC
TRBV7-8	-	TRBJ1-2	-	CASSLSGLYGYTF	TGTGCCAGCAGCCTTTCGGGCCTCTATGGCTACACCTTC
TRBV4-3	TRBD1	TRBJ1-3	-	CASSLIHSGTGGDTIYF	TGCGCCAGCAGCCTTATCCACTCCGGGACAGGGGGAGACACCATATATTTT
TRBV6-6	-	TRBJ1-1	-	CASSITRGSEAFF	TGTGCCAGCAGCATCACCAGGGGATCTGAAGCTTTCTTT
TRBV7-9	-	TRBJ2-7	once	CASSPEGEGPEQYF	TGTGCCAGCAGCCCGGAGGGGGAGGGCCCGGAGCAGTACTTC
TRBV5-1	-	TRBJ1-2	once	CASSLGPGGGYTF	TGCGCCAGCAGCTTGGGCCCCGGGGGCGGCTACACCTTC